This T cell receptor (beta chain) was identified in a study of shared clonotypes between healthy human individuals (dated by TCRdb to about 2020). As for the study more broadly: The cohort comprised a couple of women and a few men aged 18 to 49 years. Each donor's leukapheresis produced roughly between roughly 0.85 and 10 billion PBMCs. Blood TCR repertoires of a handful of healthy adults were deeply sequenced to estimate repertoire size and the extent of clonotype sharing between individuals. For each donor, three plates each were used for CD4 naive and CD4 memory, two plates were used for CD8 naive, and one plate was used for CD8 memory. To increase sequencing depth and limit assay-specific biases, different laboratories used diverse techniques to prepare libraries and sequence TCR repertoires.

The trim is 5 bases for V and 0 bases for J, with a gap of 8 bases between the germline ends. CDR1 MNHEY and CDR2 SMNVEV were looked up in the germline V gene (reference sequence). Inclusive of the bounding cysteine and phenylalanine, the CDR3 is 13 residues long. Here the CDR3 DNA is all that survives: 39 bases in frame from base 1. This clone was detected once. This receptor's antigen is unknown. Within one base of it there is no much larger clone, and no base qualities were kept. Other DNA sequences in this sample translate to the same CDR3. CD8 naive samples consisted of CD45RO-negative cells that were positively selected for CCR7, yielding a CD45RA+CCR7+ population without TemRA cells. The donors were healthy, HIV-negative adults with no recently reported acute infections or vaccinations. Only Caucasian adults living in Nashville, Tennessee, USA were represented among the donors. Blood was obtained by leukapheresis, after which PBMCs were separated by Ficoll-Histopaque density gradient centrifugation and cryopreserved in liquid nitrogen vapor phase. Analytical flow cytometry was used to check the purity and quantity of each magnetically sorted T cell population. Each sorted fraction had its genomic DNA isolated and then quantified by UV absorbance on a Nanodrop 2000c.

Broad study findings and their caveats: Because the study included only a small number of donors, the genetic and exposure-history diversity represented was limited. Sampling was restricted to blood, and TCR repertoires in tissue are likely to differ from TCR repertoires in blood. Compared with non-shared clonotypes, the clonotypes found in all four sorted-subset donors had higher generation probabilities. About 5% of naive CD4, 3.5% of naive CD8, 2.3% of memory CD4, and about 0.4% of memory CD8 clonotypes were shared across a handful of donors. Estimated clonotype richness was generally larger for naive than for memory subsets. Pairwise subsampling led to the expectation that sequencing depth would affect the degree of clonotype sharing among donors. Incomplete sequencing was indicated by rarefaction of sorted-subset datasets, despite the large sequencing depth.

Using the deep immunoSEQ assay, TCR CDR3 regions were amplified from genomic DNA by multiplex PCR. For each cell subset, the extracted genomic DNA was distributed evenly across all wells of several immunoSEQ 96-well plates, and each plate served as one replicate. For sorted subsets, each replicate PCR was loaded with 150 to 250 ng genomic DNA, equivalent to 30,000 to 35,000 T cell genomes. Purified libraries were measured with a Qubit 3.0 fluorometer, size-checked on a Bioanalyzer 2100, and measured again with the KAPA Library Quantification kit. Every immunoSEQ 96-well plate was sequenced on a dedicated single-read 150-cycle Illumina NextSeq 550 flow cell. The source study handled its data this way. The immunoSEQ output contained only junctional sequences without quality scores, so filtering could not match that applied to full-length reads. To assign V/J genes and CDR3, sequences were annotated against IMGT germline references using PyIR, a Python wrapper for IgBLAST v1.9. Reads with weak V/J assignments (E-value above 1e-6), missing CDR3, stop codons, out-of-frame junctions, or ambiguous translated residues were removed. V3J clonotypes were defined as sequences sharing the same inferred V gene, J gene, and CDR3 amino acid sequence. Percentage overlap between repertoires was computed as shared unique clonotypes divided by the size of the smaller repertoire. Three approaches were used to assess repertoire richness: RTK rarefaction, the Chao1 estimator, and Recon v2.1 estimates of unobserved clonotypes. For all TCRbeta clonotypes obtained by the gDNA method from a few donors, generation probabilities were computed with OLGA. TCRdb carries this immuneACCESS record with in-frame sequences only. Its versions omit some clonotypes, under half of them owing to an unresolved V gene in the studies checked, with the rest unexplained. That table furnishes V, J and clone size, whereas the DNA furnished D and trimming. For this sample there are over 800,000 clones; 80% to 95% appear just once. Around 24% of the sample is held by the ten biggest clonotypes.

This sequence uses TRBV27 and TRBJ2-7, with an unclear D gene assignment. The TCR sequence derives from a young man in good health. The sequencing input was naive CD8+ T cells sorted from blood. What the cell subset or site label conveys for this sample: CD45RA+CCR7+. The CDR3 region reads CASSTLSSYEQYF. The bases read TGTGCCAGCAGTACCCTGAGCTCCTACGAGCAGTACTTC.